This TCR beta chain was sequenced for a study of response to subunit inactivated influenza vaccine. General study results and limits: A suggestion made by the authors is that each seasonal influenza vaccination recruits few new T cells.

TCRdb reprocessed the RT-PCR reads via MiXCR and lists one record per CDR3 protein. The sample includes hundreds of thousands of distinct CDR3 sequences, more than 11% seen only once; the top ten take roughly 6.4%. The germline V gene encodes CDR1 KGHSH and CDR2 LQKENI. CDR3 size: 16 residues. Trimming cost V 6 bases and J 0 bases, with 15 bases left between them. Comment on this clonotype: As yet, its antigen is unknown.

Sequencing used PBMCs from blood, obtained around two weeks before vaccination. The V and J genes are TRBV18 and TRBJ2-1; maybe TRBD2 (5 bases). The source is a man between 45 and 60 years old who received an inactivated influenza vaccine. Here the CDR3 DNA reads TGTGCCAGCTCCACGGAGGTAGGCACCTCCTACAATGAGCAGTTCTTC. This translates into CASSTEVGTSYNEQFF.